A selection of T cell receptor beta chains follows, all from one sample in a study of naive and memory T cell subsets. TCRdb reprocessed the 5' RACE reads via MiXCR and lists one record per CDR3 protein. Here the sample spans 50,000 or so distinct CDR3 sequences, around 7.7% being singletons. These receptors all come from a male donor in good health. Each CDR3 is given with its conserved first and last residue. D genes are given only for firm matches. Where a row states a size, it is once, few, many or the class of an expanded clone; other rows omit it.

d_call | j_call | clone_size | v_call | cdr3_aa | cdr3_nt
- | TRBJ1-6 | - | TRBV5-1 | CASSLGPTHILLPLHF | TGCGCCAGCAGCTTGGGGCCGACCCACATCCTCCTGCCCCTCCACTTT
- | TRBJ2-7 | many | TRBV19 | CASTPGGAEYEQYF | TGTGCCAGTACCCCAGGGGGGGCTGAATACGAGCAGTACTTC
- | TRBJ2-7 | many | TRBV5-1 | CASSLGLGFYEQYF | TGCGCCAGCAGCTTGGGACTAGGCTTCTACGAGCAGTACTTC
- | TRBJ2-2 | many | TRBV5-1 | CASSPPTEAGELFF | TGCGCCAGCAGCCCACCGACAGAGGCCGGGGAGCTGTTTTTT
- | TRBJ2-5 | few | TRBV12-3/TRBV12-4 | CASRPIGSETQYF | TGTGCCAGCAGGCCGATCGGTTCGGAGACCCAGTACTTC
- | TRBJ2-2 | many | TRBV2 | CASSEVKAANTGELFF | TGTGCCAGCAGTGAAGTAAAGGCAGCGAACACCGGGGAGCTGTTTTTT
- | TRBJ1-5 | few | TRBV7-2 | CASSHSRGFNQPQHF | TGTGCCAGCAGCCATTCCAGGGGATTCAATCAGCCCCAGCATTTT
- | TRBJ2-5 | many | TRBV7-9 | CASSRAQETQYF | TGTGCCAGCAGCCGAGCTCAAGAGACCCAGTACTTC
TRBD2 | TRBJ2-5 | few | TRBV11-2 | CASSLGHRLAGGETQYF | TGTGCCAGCAGCTTAGGACATAGACTAGCGGGGGGGGAGACCCAGTACTTC
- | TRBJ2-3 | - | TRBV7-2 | CASSLGGGFGIRTDTQYF | TGTGCCAGCAGCTTAGGAGGGGGTTTCGGCATACGCACAGATACGCAGTATTTT
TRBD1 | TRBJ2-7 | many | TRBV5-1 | CASSSRTGAYEQYF | TGCGCCAGCAGCAGTCGGACAGGAGCCTACGAGCAGTACTTC